This is a list of T cell receptor beta chains from one sample in a study of T-cell memory formation after mild COVID-19. Using its own MiXCR run on the 5' RACE reads, TCRdb lists one record per CDR3 protein. The top ten clones hold around 30% of a sample with about 110,000 distinct CDR3 sequences, 9.5% to 15% of them seen once. The sequenced material came from PBMCs or a T cell subset sorted from them (not recorded which). The receptors stem from an adult woman who had mild COVID-19 (a few samples of this study predate the infection). Cell type and time point are not known. CDR3s include the opening cysteine and the closing phenylalanine or tryptophan. Fields, in order: CDR3 protein, CDR3 DNA, V gene, D gene, clone size, J gene. The D gene is left open where the match is weak. Expanded clones are given a class, and other clones once, few, many or no size at all.

CDR3: CASSSDIFGGYEQYF; DNA: TGTGCCAGCAGCTCGGACATATTTGGAGGATACGAGCAGTACTTC; V: TRBV7-2; D: NA; size: NA; J: TRBJ2-7
CDR3: CASSLANGYGYTF; DNA: TGTGCCAGCAGCTTAGCGAACGGATATGGCTACACCTTC; V: TRBV7-9; D: NA; size: few; J: TRBJ1-2
CDR3: CASSQGLEGTGELFF; DNA: TGTGCCAGCAGCCAAGGACTCGAAGGAACCGGGGAGCTGTTTTTT; V: TRBV3-1; D: NA; size: few; J: TRBJ2-2
CDR3: CASSLSGEYEQYF; DNA: TGTGCCAGCAGCCTCAGCGGGGAATACGAGCAGTACTTC; V: TRBV12-3/TRBV12-4; D: TRBD2; size: NA; J: TRBJ2-7
CDR3: CASSHPSSPNTEAFF; DNA: TGCGCCAGCAGCCATCCATCCAGCCCGAACACTGAAGCTTTCTTT; V: TRBV5-1; D: NA; size: NA; J: TRBJ1-1
CDR3: CASRESGTSGTDEQFF; DNA: TGTGCCAGCAGGGAATCCGGGACTAGCGGGACAGATGAGCAGTTCTTC; V: TRBV7-2; D: TRBD2; size: few; J: TRBJ2-1
CDR3: CASSRDGSNTEAFF; DNA: TGTGCCAGCAGCCGTGACGGTTCGAACACTGAAGCTTTCTTT; V: TRBV12-3/TRBV12-4; D: NA; size: few; J: TRBJ1-1
CDR3: CASSSHGTSGPNEQFF; DNA: TGTGCCAGCAGCTCCCACGGGACTAGCGGGCCCAATGAGCAGTTCTTC; V: TRBV7-8; D: TRBD2; size: NA; J: TRBJ2-1
CDR3: CASSYSEGTPYGYTF; DNA: TGTGCCAGCAGTTACTCCGAGGGCACCCCCTATGGCTACACCTTC; V: TRBV6-6; D: NA; size: NA; J: TRBJ1-2
CDR3: CASSYPDEQYF; DNA: TGTGCCAGCAGTTACCCCGACGAGCAGTACTTC; V: TRBV6-2/TRBV6-3; D: NA; size: few; J: TRBJ2-7
CDR3: CASSYLRVDGGYTF; DNA: TGTGCCAGCAGTTACCTCAGGGTGGACGGGGGATACACCTTC; V: TRBV6-5; D: NA; size: NA; J: TRBJ1-2
CDR3: CASSLTGALVEGEQFF; DNA: TGTGCCAGCAGCTTAACAGGGGCCCTGGTTGAAGGTGAGCAGTTCTTC; V: TRBV7-9; D: TRBD1; size: NA; J: TRBJ2-1
CDR3: CASSSIEYRSEAFF; DNA: TGTGCCAGCAGCTCTATTGAATACAGGTCTGAAGCTTTCTTT; V: TRBV11-2; D: NA; size: NA; J: TRBJ1-1
CDR3: CASSRPPSYEQYF; DNA: TGTGCCAGCAGCCGACCGCCTTCCTACGAGCAGTACTTC; V: TRBV5-6; D: NA; size: few; J: TRBJ2-7
CDR3: CASSLGLTEAFF; DNA: TGTGCCAGCAGCTTAGGGCTCACTGAAGCTTTCTTT; V: TRBV7-9; D: NA; size: few; J: TRBJ1-1
CDR3: CASSLAGQGPAEAFF; DNA: TGTGCCAGCAGCTTAGCCGGACAGGGCCCAGCTGAAGCTTTCTTT; V: TRBV7-9; D: TRBD1; size: NA; J: TRBJ1-1
CDR3: CASSLAQRGIDEQFF; DNA: TGTGCCAGCAGCTTAGCCCAGAGGGGTATCGATGAGCAGTTCTTC; V: TRBV7-8; D: NA; size: NA; J: TRBJ2-1
CDR3: CASSLTPSSYNEQFF; DNA: TGTGCCAGCAGCCTCACACCGAGCTCCTACAATGAGCAGTTCTTC; V: TRBV5-6; D: NA; size: many; J: TRBJ2-1
CDR3: CASSKTVVAGVSGANVLTF; DNA: TGTGCCAGCAGCAAAACGGTGGTAGCGGGAGTGTCTGGGGCCAACGTCCTGACTTTC; V: TRBV21-1; D: NA; size: few; J: TRBJ2-6
CDR3: CAISESHNQETQYF; DNA: TGTGCCATCAGTGAAAGTCACAACCAAGAGACCCAGTACTTC; V: TRBV10-3; D: NA; size: few; J: TRBJ2-5
CDR3: CASARRRARGIDTQYF; DNA: TGTGCCAGCGCCCGCCGGAGGGCCAGGGGAATAGATACGCAGTATTTT; V: TRBV6-5; D: NA; size: many; J: TRBJ2-3
CDR3: CASSSRGVAGETPYNEQFF; DNA: TGTGCCAGCAGCTCGCGGGGAGTAGCGGGAGAAACCCCCTACAATGAGCAGTTCTTC; V: TRBV7-9; D: TRBD2; size: few; J: TRBJ2-1
CDR3: CASSSSGTGTDTQYF; DNA: TGTGCCAGCAGTTCAAGCGGGACTGGCACAGATACGCAGTATTTT; V: TRBV7-9; D: TRBD2; size: few; J: TRBJ2-3
CDR3: CATSESPGTGGYEQYF; DNA: TGTGCCACCAGTGAATCCCCCGGGACAGGGGGCTACGAGCAGTACTTC; V: TRBV24-1; D: TRBD1; size: NA; J: TRBJ2-7
CDR3: CSVEGLGGLNTEAFF; DNA: TGCAGCGTTGAAGGGTTGGGAGGCCTGAACACTGAAGCTTTCTTT; V: TRBV29-1; D: NA; size: NA; J: TRBJ1-1
CDR3: CASSFSGDLLHNEQFF; DNA: TGTGCCAGCAGTTTTTCAGGGGACCTACTACACAATGAGCAGTTCTTC; V: TRBV12-3/TRBV12-4; D: NA; size: NA; J: TRBJ2-1
CDR3: CASSHGQGLFGAQYF; DNA: TGCGCCAGCAGCCATGGACAGGGCTTGTTTGGGGCCCAGTACTTC; V: TRBV5-1; D: TRBD1; size: few; J: TRBJ2-5
CDR3: CSVESGDQETQHF; DNA: TGCAGCGTTGAATCAGGGGACCAAGAGACCCAGCACTTC; V: TRBV29-1; D: NA; size: NA; J: TRBJ2-5
CDR3: CASSQGSHRVPTYNEQFF; DNA: TGCGCCAGCAGCCAAGGCTCTCACCGGGTCCCAACCTACAATGAGCAGTTCTTC; V: TRBV4-1; D: NA; size: few; J: TRBJ2-1
CDR3: CASSSEGRVDEQYF; DNA: TGTGCCAGCAGCTCCGAAGGAAGGGTAGACGAGCAGTACTTC; V: TRBV7-9; D: NA; size: NA; J: TRBJ2-7
CDR3: CASSQEGTGANYGYTF; DNA: TGCGCCAGCAGCCAGGAAGGGACAGGTGCTAACTATGGCTACACCTTC; V: TRBV4-1; D: TRBD1; size: few; J: TRBJ1-2